This TCR beta chain is from a study of cytomegalovirus exposure and HLA in healthy donors. Germline loops: CDR1 SGHRS, CDR2 YFSETQ. The V end lost 7 bases, the J end lost 1 base, and 15 bases lay between the germline ends. The CDR3 is 14 residues long. Vbeta (60) and Jbeta (13) primers were used in the PCR. Produced via immunoSEQ multiplex PCR; TCRdb's table is partial and in-frame only. The repertoire includes roughly 150,000 clones, roughly four fifths of them detected once, and approximately 5.7% sits in the top ten. This chain joins TRBV5-1 and TRBJ2-7, with a possible D match to TRBD1 (5 bases). The sequencing input was PBMCs. This TCR was recovered from a man aged 30-40 years in good health and CMV-seropositive. In DNA form, the CDR3 reads TGCGCCAGCCATAATCCAGGGCTATCCTACGAGCAGTACTTC. Amino acid sequence: CASHNPGLSYEQYF.